Shown below are 31 T cell receptor beta chains from a single sample sequenced in a study of graft-versus-host responses after intestinal transplantation. The repertoire was sequenced with immunoSEQ multiplex PCR; TCRdb's copy has only in-frame clones and lacks some. Found here are some 96,000 clones, about 93% of them singletons; the top ten hold roughly 16%. The sample was PBMCs, taken just under 460 days after intestinal transplant. These receptors all stem from a human patient who received an intestinal transplant, so some T cells may come from the graft donor.

The rearrangement uses TRBV7-3 and TRBJ2-1; the D is unclear. Trimming took off 0 bases at V and 7 bases at J, with 7 bases between the two ends. The CDR3 is made up of 13 amino acids. Germline CDR1 and CDR2: SGHTA and FQGTGA. DNA for the CDR3: TGTGCCAGCAGCTTAACGGGCGGTAATGAGCAGTTCTTC. It yields the protein CASSLTGGNEQFF.

This clone was seen a single time. The chain recombines TRBV19 with TRBJ1-1; D perhaps matches TRBD1 (5 bases). CDR1 and CDR2 (germline): LNHDA, SQIVND (reference sequence). The CDR3 covers 14 residues. The V and J ends lost 4 bases and 4 bases respectively, with 13 bases between them. CDR3 in amino acids: CASSTDGGGTEAFF. As DNA, the CDR3 is TGTGCCAGTAGTACGGACGGGGGGGGCACTGAAGCTTTCTTT.

This clone was picked up one time. V gene TRBV18 combines with J gene TRBJ1-2, with D possibly being TRBD1 (6 bases). V lost 8 bases, J lost 5 bases, and 18 bases lay in between. CDR3 size: 14 residues. Looked up from germline, CDR1 is KGHSH and CDR2 is LQKENI. CDR3 in amino acids: CASPRGLNGYGYTF. CDR3 in DNA: TGTGCCAGCCCCAGGGGCTTGAATGGGTATGGCTACACCTTC.

This clone was found once. The rearrangement uses TRBV6-5 and TRBJ2-7; unclear D gene. The CDR3 runs 10 residues. Germline V gives CDR1 MNHEY, CDR2 SVGAGI. Trimming removed 5 bases from V and 4 bases from J, with 3 bases in between. For the CDR3, the DNA is TGTGCCAGCAGTGTTTACGAGCAGTACTTC. This encodes CASSVYEQYF.

In regard to this clone: The identical CDR3 is also encoded by other nucleotide sequences in the sample. The rearrangement joins TRBV18 to TRBJ1-2; the D is unclear. The CDR3 is 14 amino acids. CDR1 and CDR2 (germline): KGHSH, LQKENI. Trimming took off 3 bases at V and 3 bases at J, with 11 bases between the two ends. In DNA form, the CDR3 reads TGTGCCAGCTCACCCGACCGTGGTCACTATGGCTACACCTTC. This sequence encodes CASSPDRGHYGYTF.

The V call is TRBV9, the J call TRBJ2-1, with D tentatively TRBD1 or TRBD2 (6 bases each). CDR1 and CDR2 from the germline V gene are SGDLS and YYNGEE. The CDR3 has 15 amino acids. Trimming cost V 4 bases and J 4 bases, with 15 bases left between them. The CDR3 loop is CASSPQGTPYNEQFF. In DNA, the CDR3 is TGTGCCAGCAGCCCCCAGGGGACTCCATACAATGAGCAGTTCTTC.

The chain carries TRBV5-5 and TRBJ2-2, with D maybe TRBD1 (5 bases). The ends were cut back, 4 bases at V and 4 bases at J, with 14 bases in the middle. CDR3 length: 15 amino acids. The germline gives CDR1 SGHKS, CDR2 YYEKEE (reference sequence). The CDR3 DNA sequence: TGTGCCAGCAGCCCCCCGACAGCCCCCACCGGGGAGCTGTTTTTT. Translation gives CASSPPTAPTGELFF.

A few counts support this clone. This chain uses TRBV27 with TRBJ1-3; a weak D match, TRBD1 (6 bases). V lost 6 bases and J lost 0, with 12 bases in between. Germline V lookup: CDR1 MNHEY, CDR2 SMNVEV (reference sequence). CDR3 length: 15 amino acids. CDR3 region: CASRNDRSSGNTIYF. In DNA form, the CDR3 reads TGTGCCAGCAGGAACGACAGGAGCTCTGGAAACACCATATATTTT.

The chain combines TRBV5-1 with TRBJ1-1; unclear D gene. V lost 0 bases to trimming and J lost 0 bases, with 6 bases between them. This CDR3 is 14 amino acids long. CDR1 and CDR2 from the germline V gene are SGHRS and YFSETQ. DNA of the CDR3: TGCGCCAGCAGCTTGGTTGACATGAACACTGAAGCTTTCTTT. It translates to CASSLVDMNTEAFF.

J is TRBJ2-1 and V is TRBV6-5; 10 nucleotides align to TRBD2. The CDR3 is 15 amino acids. CDR1 is MNHEY and CDR2 is SVGAGI in the germline V gene. V was pared by 7 bases and J by 7 bases, with 10 bases of the junction left unmatched. CDR3 DNA sequence: TGTGCCAGCACCTTAAGCGGGGGGGCCGTGAATGAGCAGTTCTTC. It translates to CASTLSGGAVNEQFF.

This clone was observed a single time. This chain links TRBV13 with TRBJ1-6, with a possible D match to TRBD1 (5 bases). The CDR3 spans 16 residues. The germline V and J ends were trimmed by 3 bases and 0 bases, with 9 bases remaining between them. From germline, CDR1 is PRHDT and CDR2 FYEKMQ (reference sequence). CDR3 in amino acids: CASSLRTSSYNSPLHF. In DNA form, the CDR3 reads TGTGCCAGCAGCTTGAGGACAAGCTCCTATAATTCACCCCTCCACTTT.

This clone was counted a few times. V is TRBV6-6 and J is TRBJ1-2; the D gene is possibly TRBD1 (6 bases). Germline V lookup: CDR1 MNHNY, CDR2 SVGAGI (reference sequence). The length of the CDR3 is 14 residues. Between the trimmed V and J ends, which lost 0 bases and 7 bases, there was a span of 12 bases. CDR3 region: CASSYSLGAGGYTF. As DNA, the CDR3 is TGTGCCAGCAGTTACTCGCTGGGGGCGGGTGGCTACACCTTC.

This rearrangement joins TRBV4-2 to TRBJ2-3; D gene ambiguous. This CDR3 comprises 12 residues. Germline lookup yields CDR1 LGHNA and CDR2 YNFKEQ. V dropped 4 bases and J dropped 3 bases, with 5 bases sitting between them. CDR3 region: CASSPGTDTQYF. In DNA form, the CDR3 reads TGTGCCAGCAGCCCCGGTACAGATACGCAGTATTTT.

The chain couples TRBV6-5 to TRBJ1-2; maybe TRBD1 (6 bases). This CDR3 is built from 15 residues. From germline, CDR1 is MNHEY and CDR2 SVGAGI. Trimming cost V 6 bases and J 4 bases, with 18 bases left between them. The chain's CDR3 is CASRTPRQGSYGYTF. CDR3 DNA: TGTGCCAGCAGGACACCCCGGCAGGGGTCCTATGGCTACACCTTC.

This chain links TRBV10-3 with TRBJ1-2, with D unclear. This CDR3 has 15 amino acids. Trimming pared 0 bases from V and 4 bases from J, leaving 12 bases between. Germline CDR1 reads ENHRY; CDR2 reads SYGVKD. The CDR3 nucleotides are TGTGCCATCAGTGAGTCGGGAAACAGCTTCTATGGCTACACCTTC. Its protein is CAISESGNSFYGYTF.

In regard to this clone: At the DNA level, this CDR3 is encoded by other sequences in the same sample as well. CDR3 nucleotides: TGTGCCACCCGGACAGGTAATCAGCCCCAGCATTTT. As protein: CATRTGNQPQHF. The chain couples TRBV10-3 to TRBJ1-5, with 7 bases matching TRBD1. The V gene end was trimmed by 10 bases and the J gene end by 4 bases; junction bases not matched to a gene: 4. Germline V CDR1 and CDR2: ENHRY, SYGVKD. This CDR3 is built from 12 residues.

This chain links TRBV6-1 with TRBJ2-2; a possible D gene is TRBD1 (6 bases). V was pared by 10 bases and J by 5 bases, with 14 bases between. The CDR3 consists of 13 residues. The germline V gene has CDR1 MNHNS and CDR2 SASEGT. CDR3 in DNA: TGTGCCACCGACGATACAGGGACCGGGGAGCTGTTTTTT. Encoded protein: CATDDTGTGELFF.

This clone was seen a handful of times. The chain is built from TRBV19 and TRBJ2-3; D may be TRBD1 (5 bases). Germline assignment: CDR1 LNHDA and CDR2 SQIVND (reference sequence). This CDR3 spans 15 amino acids. V lost 5 bases and J lost 4, with 16 bases in between. CDR3 region: CASSPGHSGSDTQYF. The DNA of the CDR3 is TGTGCCAGTAGTCCCGGACATAGTGGCTCAGATACGCAGTATTTT.

The gene calls are TRBV7-9 and TRBJ1-1, with D possibly TRBD1 on 6 matching bases. CDR3 length: 14 residues. Germline V gives CDR1 SEHNR, CDR2 FQNEAQ (reference sequence). V was pared by 6 bases and J by 4 bases, with 15 bases between. The CDR3 reads CASSYRDEGTEAFF. The CDR3 DNA is TGTGCCAGCAGTTACAGGGATGAGGGCACTGAAGCTTTCTTT. The full variable domain, with the rest looked up from reference TRBV7-9 and TRBJ1-1, is DTGVSQNPRHKITKRGQNVTFRCDPISEHNRLYWYRQTLGQGPEFLTYFQNEAQLEKSRLLSDRFSAERPKGSFSTLEIQRTEQGDSAMYLCASSYRDEGTEAFFGQGTRLTVV.

The gene calls are TRBV5-1 and TRBJ2-5; 11 nucleotides align to TRBD2. This CDR3 has 16 residues. The germline gives CDR1 SGHRS, CDR2 YFSETQ. The trim removed 0 bases at V and 4 bases at J, leaving 5 bases unmatched. For the CDR3, the DNA is TGCGCCAGCAGCTTGGCCGATCTAGCGGGGGGAGAGACCCAGTACTTC. This translates into CASSLADLAGGETQYF.

J is TRBJ2-3 and V is TRBV7-8, with unresolved D. Per the germline V gene, CDR1 is SGHVS and CDR2 is FQNEAQ. V gave up 0 bases and J gave up 7 bases, with 17 bases separating them. The CDR3 spans 16 residues. DNA of the CDR3: TGTGCCAGCAGCTTAGCCGACTGGGTATCGGAGTATACGCAGTATTTT. Protein sequence: CASSLADWVSEYTQYF. Full variable domain (missing parts from reference TRBV7-8 and TRBJ2-3): GAGVSQSPRYKVAKRGQDVALRCDPISGHVSLFWYQQALGQGPEFLTYFQNEAQLDKSGLPSDRFFAERPEGSVSTLKIQRTQQEDSAVYLCASSLADWVSEYTQYFGPGTRLTVL.

In this sample, this clone turned up a few times. The rearrangement joins TRBV7-3 to TRBJ1-2; D not resolved. V lost 11 bases and J lost 2, with 9 bases in between. The CDR3 length is 11 residues. Germline V lookup: CDR1 SGHTA, CDR2 FQGTGA. As DNA, the CDR3 is TGTGCCCACGGGCAGAACTATGGCTACACCTTC. This gives the protein CAHGQNYGYTF. The full variable domain, completed using reference TRBV7-3 and TRBJ1-2, is GAGVSQTPSNKVTEKGKYVELRCDPISGHTALYWYRQSLGQGPEFLIYFQGTGAADDSGLPNDRFFAVRPEGSVSTLKIQRTERGDSAVYLCAHGQNYGYTFGSGTRLTVV.

V usage is TRBV6-6 and J usage is TRBJ1-2, with TRBD1 as a possible D gene (6 bases). Germline CDR1 and CDR2: MNHNY and SVGAGI (reference sequence). The CDR3 is 14 amino acids. The V end was cut by 7 bases, the J end by 4 bases, with 16 bases between. Written as DNA, the CDR3 is TGTGCCAGCACCACGGGGGGCCGGGGCTATGGCTACACCTTC. This encodes CASTTGGRGYGYTF.

V is TRBV19 and J is TRBJ1-2, with D tentatively TRBD1 (6 bases). The ends were cut back, 3 bases at V and 2 bases at J, with 13 bases in the middle. This CDR3 has 15 residues. Per germline, CDR1 LNHDA and CDR2 SQIVND (reference sequence). The CDR3 region has the DNA TGTGCCAGTAGTATTGGGCAGGGGAGGAACTATGGCTACACCTTC. Translating it yields CASSIGQGRNYGYTF.

The J gene is TRBJ2-5, the V gene TRBV6-1, with TRBD2 matching 9 bases. CDR3 size: 15 residues. Germline loops: CDR1 MNHNS, CDR2 SASEGT. Losses at the gene ends were 4 bases for V and 5 bases for J; bases not matched to a gene: 8. This chain's CDR3 is CASSGARGGAETQYF. CDR3 DNA: TGTGCCAGCAGTGGGGCTCGCGGGGGGGCCGAGACCCAGTACTTC.

This clone was observed a handful of times. This rearrangement joins TRBV5-5 to TRBJ2-7; 9 bases map to TRBD2. Germline V CDR1 and CDR2: SGHKS, YYEKEE (reference sequence). The CDR3 runs 15 residues. The junction had 7 bases not matched to a gene; V was cut back by 4 bases and J by 2 bases. For the CDR3, the DNA is TGTGCCAGCAGCCCTGGACTAGCGCAAACCTACGAGCAGTACTTC. Translating gives CASSPGLAQTYEQYF.

This chain connects TRBV5-5 to TRBJ1-3; D gene uncertain. Germline CDR1 SGHKS, CDR2 YYEKEE (reference sequence). Trimming removed 0 bases at V and 7 bases at J, with 17 bases between. The CDR3 is 16 amino acids. The CDR3 coding sequence is TGTGCCAGCAGCTTGGGGCTCTTCGAGCTATCTAACACCATATATTTT. It specifies CASSLGLFELSNTIYF.

The chain links TRBV11-2 to TRBJ1-1; tentative D call: TRBD1 (6 bases). Per the germline V gene, CDR1 is SGHAT and CDR2 is FQNNGV. The V end was cut by 3 bases, the J end by 4 bases, with 12 bases between. This CDR3 is built from 14 residues. CDR3 sequence reads: CASSLGAGVTEAFF. CDR3 nucleotides: TGTGCCAGCAGCTTGGGGGCAGGGGTCACTGAAGCTTTCTTT.

The chain joins TRBV2 to TRBJ2-5; D may be TRBD1 (7 bases). The CDR3 length is 12 residues. The V end was cut by 6 bases, the J end by 4 bases, with 9 bases between. CDR1 SNHLY and CDR2 FYNNEI come from the germline V gene. The CDR3 DNA reads as TGTGCCAGCAGCCAGGGGGGAGAGACCCAGTACTTC. This codes for CASSQGGETQYF.

The chain uses TRBV19 and TRBJ2-3; weak D call: TRBD1 (6 bases). Trimming stripped 6 bases from V and 6 bases from J, with 13 bases between. In germline, CDR1 is LNHDA, CDR2 SQIVND (reference sequence). This CDR3 spans 13 amino acids. This CDR3 reads CASRTTQGDTQYF. The CDR3, as DNA: TGTGCCAGTAGGACCACACAGGGCGATACGCAGTATTTT.

The V and J genes are TRBV18 and TRBJ2-7; D call uncertain. The CDR3 spans 14 residues. Germline loops: CDR1 KGHSH, CDR2 LQKENI. V dropped 0 bases and J dropped 2 bases, with 8 bases sitting between them. CDR3 bases: TGTGCCAGCTCACCACCGGTCCAGCCCTACGAGCAGTACTTC. Its translation is CASSPPVQPYEQYF.